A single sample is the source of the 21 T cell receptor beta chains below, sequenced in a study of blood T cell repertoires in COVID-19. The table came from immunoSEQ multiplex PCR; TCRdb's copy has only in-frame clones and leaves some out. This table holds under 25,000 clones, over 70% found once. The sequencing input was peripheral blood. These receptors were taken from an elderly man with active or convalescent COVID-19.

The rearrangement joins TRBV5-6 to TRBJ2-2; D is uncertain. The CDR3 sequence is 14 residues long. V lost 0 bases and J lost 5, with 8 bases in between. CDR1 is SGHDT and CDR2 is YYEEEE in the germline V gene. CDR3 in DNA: TGTGCCAGCAGCTTGGCTCCGGAGACCGGGGAGCTGTTTTTT. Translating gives CASSLAPETGELFF.

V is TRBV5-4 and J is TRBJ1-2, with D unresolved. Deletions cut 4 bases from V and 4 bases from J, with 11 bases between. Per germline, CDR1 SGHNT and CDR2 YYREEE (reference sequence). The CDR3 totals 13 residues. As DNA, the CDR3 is TGTGCCAGCAGCCAAATTCAGTCCTATGGCTACACCTTC. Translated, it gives CASSQIQSYGYTF.

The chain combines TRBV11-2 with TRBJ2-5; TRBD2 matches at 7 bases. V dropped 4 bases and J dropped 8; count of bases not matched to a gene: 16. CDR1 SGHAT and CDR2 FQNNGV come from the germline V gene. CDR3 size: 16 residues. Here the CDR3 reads CASSSELARGKNTQYF. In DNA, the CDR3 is TGTGCCAGCAGCTCGGAACTAGCGAGGGGCAAGAATACCCAGTACTTC.

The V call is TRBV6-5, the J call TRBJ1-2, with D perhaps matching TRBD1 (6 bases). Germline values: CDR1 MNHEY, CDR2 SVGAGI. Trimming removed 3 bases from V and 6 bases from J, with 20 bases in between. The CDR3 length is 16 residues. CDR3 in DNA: TGTGCCAGCAGTTATACCGGGGGGTTGGGGGCCCATGGCTACACCTTC. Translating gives CASSYTGGLGAHGYTF.

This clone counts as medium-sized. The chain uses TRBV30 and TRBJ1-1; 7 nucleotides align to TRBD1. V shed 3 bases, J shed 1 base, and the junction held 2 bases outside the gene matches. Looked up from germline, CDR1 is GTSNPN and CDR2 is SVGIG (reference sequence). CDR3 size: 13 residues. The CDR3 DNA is TGTGCCTGGAGCAGACAGGGGAACACTGAAGCTTTCTTT. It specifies CAWSRQGNTEAFF.

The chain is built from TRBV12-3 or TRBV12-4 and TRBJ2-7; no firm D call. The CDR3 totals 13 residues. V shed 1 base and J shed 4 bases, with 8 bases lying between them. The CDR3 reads CASSLVSVYEQYF. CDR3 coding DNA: TGTGCCAGCAGTTTAGTTTCCGTTTACGAGCAGTACTTC.

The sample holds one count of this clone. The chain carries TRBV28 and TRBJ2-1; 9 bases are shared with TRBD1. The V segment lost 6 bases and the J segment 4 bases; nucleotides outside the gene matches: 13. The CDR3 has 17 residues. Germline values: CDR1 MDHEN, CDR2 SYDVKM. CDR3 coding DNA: TGTGCCAGCAGATGGGACAGGGAGGCCCCTAGGTACAATGAGCAGTTCTTC. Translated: CASRWDREAPRYNEQFF. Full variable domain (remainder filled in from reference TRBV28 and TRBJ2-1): DVKVTQSSRYLVKRTGEKVFLECVQDMDHENMFWYRQDPGLGLRLIYFSYDVKMKEKGDIPEGYSVSREKKERFSLILESASTNQTSMYLCASRWDREAPRYNEQFFGPGTRLTVL.

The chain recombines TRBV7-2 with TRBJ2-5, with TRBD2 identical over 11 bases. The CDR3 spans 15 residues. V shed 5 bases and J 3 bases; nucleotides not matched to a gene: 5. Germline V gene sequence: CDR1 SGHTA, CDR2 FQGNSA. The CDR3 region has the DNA TGTGCCAGCAGCCCGCCGGGACTAGCGGAAGAGACCCAGTACTTC. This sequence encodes CASSPPGLAEETQYF.

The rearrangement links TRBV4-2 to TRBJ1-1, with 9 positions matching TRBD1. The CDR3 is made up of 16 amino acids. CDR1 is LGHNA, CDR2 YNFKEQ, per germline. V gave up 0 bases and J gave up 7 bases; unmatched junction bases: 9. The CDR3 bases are TGTGCCAGCAGCCAAGAAAATTTAGAGACAGGGGGTGAAGCTTTCTTT. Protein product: CASSQENLETGGEAFF.

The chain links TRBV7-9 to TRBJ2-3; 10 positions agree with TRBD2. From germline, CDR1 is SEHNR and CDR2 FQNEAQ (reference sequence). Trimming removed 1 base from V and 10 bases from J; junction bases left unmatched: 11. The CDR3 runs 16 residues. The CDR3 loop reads CASSLVWTSGPLAQYF. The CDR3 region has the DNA TGTGCCAGCAGCTTAGTCTGGACTAGCGGACCTCTCGCGCAGTATTTT. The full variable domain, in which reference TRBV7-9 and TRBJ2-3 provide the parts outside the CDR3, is DTGVSQNPRHKITKRGQNVTFRCDPISEHNRLYWYRQTLGQGPEFLTYFQNEAQLEKSRLLSDRFSAERPKGSFSTLEIQRTEQGDSAMYLCASSLVWTSGPLAQYFGPGTRLTVL.

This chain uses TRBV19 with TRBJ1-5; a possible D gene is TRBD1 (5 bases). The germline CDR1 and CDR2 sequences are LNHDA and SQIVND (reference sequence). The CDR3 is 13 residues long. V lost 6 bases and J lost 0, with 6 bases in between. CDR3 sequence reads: CASSRDSNQPQHF. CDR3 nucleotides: TGTGCCAGTAGCAGGGATAGCAATCAGCCCCAGCATTTT.

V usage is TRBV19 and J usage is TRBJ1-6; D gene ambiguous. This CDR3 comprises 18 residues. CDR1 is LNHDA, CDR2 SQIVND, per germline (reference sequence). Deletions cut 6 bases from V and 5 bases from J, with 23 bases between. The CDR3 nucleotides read TGTGCCAGTAGCCCTTCGTTACCGGGAAAGTTGGATAATTCACCCCTCCACTTT. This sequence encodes CASSPSLPGKLDNSPLHF.

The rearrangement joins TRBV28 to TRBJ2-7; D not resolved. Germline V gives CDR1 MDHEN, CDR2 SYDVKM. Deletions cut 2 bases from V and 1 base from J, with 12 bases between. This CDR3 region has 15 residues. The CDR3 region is CASSLTRVWSYEQYF. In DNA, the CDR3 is TGTGCCAGCAGTTTAACCCGGGTTTGGTCCTACGAGCAGTACTTC.

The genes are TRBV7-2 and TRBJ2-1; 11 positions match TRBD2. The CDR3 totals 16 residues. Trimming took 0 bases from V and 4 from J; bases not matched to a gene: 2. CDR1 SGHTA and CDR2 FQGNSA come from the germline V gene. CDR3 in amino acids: CASSLAGTSGYNEQFF. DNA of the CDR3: TGTGCCAGCAGCTTAGCAGGGACTAGCGGATACAATGAGCAGTTCTTC.

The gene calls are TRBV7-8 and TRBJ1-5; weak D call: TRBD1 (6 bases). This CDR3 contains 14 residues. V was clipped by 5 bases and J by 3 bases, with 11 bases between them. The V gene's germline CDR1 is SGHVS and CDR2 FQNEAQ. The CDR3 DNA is TGTGCCAGCAGCACGGGACAATTCAATCAGCCCCAGCATTTT. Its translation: CASSTGQFNQPQHF. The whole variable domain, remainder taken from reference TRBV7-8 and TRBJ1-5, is GAGVSQSPRYKVAKRGQDVALRCDPISGHVSLFWYQQALGQGPEFLTYFQNEAQLDKSGLPSDRFFAERPEGSVSTLKIQRTQQEDSAVYLCASSTGQFNQPQHFGDGTRLSIL.

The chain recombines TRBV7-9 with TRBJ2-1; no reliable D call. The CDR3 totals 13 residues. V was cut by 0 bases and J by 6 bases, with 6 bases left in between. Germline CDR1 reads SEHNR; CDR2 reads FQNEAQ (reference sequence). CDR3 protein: CASSLAASNEQFF. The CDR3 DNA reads TGTGCCAGCAGCTTAGCGGCCTCCAATGAGCAGTTCTTC.

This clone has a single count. This chain's CDR3 is CASSLAPSSGNTIYF. CDR3 coding DNA: TGTGCCAGCAGCTTAGCTCCCAGTTCTGGAAACACCATATATTTT. The chain uses TRBV11-2 and TRBJ1-3; D unclear. The CDR3 spans 15 residues. Germline V CDR1 and CDR2: SGHAT, FQNNGV. V was trimmed by 1 base and J by 1 base, leaving 8 bases between them.

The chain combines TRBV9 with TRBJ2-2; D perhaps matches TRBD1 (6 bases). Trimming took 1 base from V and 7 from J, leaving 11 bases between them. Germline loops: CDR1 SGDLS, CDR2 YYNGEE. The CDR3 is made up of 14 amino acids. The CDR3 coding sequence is TGTGCCAGCAGCGTACTCTCAGGGGTCGGGGAGCTGTTTTTT. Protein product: CASSVLSGVGELFF. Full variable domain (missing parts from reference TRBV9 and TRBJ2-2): DSGVTQTPKHLITATGQRVTLRCSPRSGDLSVYWYQQSLDQGLQFLIQYYNGEERAKGNILERFSAQQFPDLHSELNLSSLELGDSALYFCASSVLSGVGELFFGEGSRLTVL.

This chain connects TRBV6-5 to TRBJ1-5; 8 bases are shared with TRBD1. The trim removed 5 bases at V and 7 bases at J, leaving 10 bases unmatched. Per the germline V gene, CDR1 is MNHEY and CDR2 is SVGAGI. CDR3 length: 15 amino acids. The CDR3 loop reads CASSRGQGWDQPQHF. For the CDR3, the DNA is TGTGCCAGCAGTCGAGGACAGGGTTGGGACCAGCCCCAGCATTTT.

The CDR3 DNA reads TGTGCCAGCAGCGTCACAGGGGACGACTATGGCTACACCTTC. Translated, it gives CASSVTGDDYGYTF. The genes are TRBV7-8 and TRBJ1-2; 7 bases are shared with TRBD1. Germline V CDR1 and CDR2: SGHVS, FQNEAQ. V was pared by 5 bases and J by 3 bases, with 6 bases of the junction left unmatched. The CDR3 consists of 14 residues.

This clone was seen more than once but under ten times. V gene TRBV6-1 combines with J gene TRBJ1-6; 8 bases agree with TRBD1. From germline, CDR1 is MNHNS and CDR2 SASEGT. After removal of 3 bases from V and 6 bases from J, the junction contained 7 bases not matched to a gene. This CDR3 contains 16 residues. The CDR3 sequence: CASSEIGTGSNSPLHF. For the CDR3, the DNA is TGTGCCAGCAGTGAGATCGGGACAGGAAGTAATTCACCCCTCCACTTT.